The clone carrying this TCR beta chain appeared many times. This entry belongs to a study of T cells in Graves' hyperthyroidism and ophthalmopathy. With V trimmed by 1 base and J by 0 bases, 7 bases remained unmatched. The V gene's germline CDR1 is DFQATT and CDR2 SNEGSKA (reference sequence). The CDR3 is 16 amino acids. About 10 ml fresh peripheral blood yielded the PBMCs. The investigators amplified TCR beta CDR3 regions from RNA transcripts. HTBI primers were used for first-round RT-PCR of the TCR CDR3. From the multiplex PCR reads, TCRdb called clonotypes with MiXCR, one entry per CDR3 protein. The sample yields approximately 210,000 distinct CDR3 sequences, approximately 17% seen once.

Sequencing was carried out using blood. The genes are TRBV20-1 and TRBJ2-7, with 9 bases lining up with TRBD2. The receptor was isolated from a man in his forties or fifties with Graves' hyperthyroidism. The CDR3 DNA is TGCAGTGCTAGAGTAGGCGGTAGCGGGAGCTCCTACGAGCAGTACTTC. It is translated as CSARVGGSGSSYEQYF.